This record concerns one T cell receptor (beta chain) sequence. What it recognizes is unknown. The sample belongs to a study of a mutant IDH1 vaccine in newly diagnosed glioma. In the study overall: Following radiotherapy alone, or alongside temozolomide cycles, vaccination was started after an interval of 4-6 weeks.

Time point defined: week 35, safety follow-up. Every vaccine dose comprised 300 ug of mutant IDH1 20-mer peptide plus topical imiquimod. There are 13 residues in the CDR3. Deletions cut 0 bases from V and 6 bases from J, with 9 bases between. The germline V gene has CDR1 MNHEY and CDR2 SVGAGI. Measured with immunoSEQ multiplex PCR; TCRdb has only the in-frame clones, and not every one. Here the sample spans some 30,000 clones, roughly 79% being singletons. The V and J genes are TRBV6-5 and TRBJ2-7, with a possible D match to TRBD2 (6 bases). This TCR came from a woman between 25 and 40 years old with glioma. Some clones in this sample may be carry-over from other donors' samples. The starting material was PBMCs, obtained from a glioma patient whose treatment included an IDH1 peptide vaccine. The CDR3 DNA reads as TGTGCCAGCAGTTACTCGACGGGACTCGAGCAGTACTTC. Translating it yields CASSYSTGLEQYF.